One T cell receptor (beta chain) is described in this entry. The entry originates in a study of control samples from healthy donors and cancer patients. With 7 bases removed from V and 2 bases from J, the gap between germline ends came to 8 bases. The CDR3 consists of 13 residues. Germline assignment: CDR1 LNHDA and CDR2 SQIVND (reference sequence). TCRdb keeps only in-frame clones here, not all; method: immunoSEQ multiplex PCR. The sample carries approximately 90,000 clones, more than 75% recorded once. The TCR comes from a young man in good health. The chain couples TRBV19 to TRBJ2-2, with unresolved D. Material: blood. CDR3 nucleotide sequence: TGTGCCAGTAATCAGCACAACACCGGGGAGCTGTTTTTT. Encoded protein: CASNQHNTGELFF.